A single sample is the source of the 21 T cell receptor beta chains below, sequenced in a study of shared clonotypes between healthy human individuals. Here immunoSEQ multiplex PCR was the method, and the copy in TCRdb shows in-frame clones only, minus some. The sample consists of nearly 2 million clones, 85% to 95% of them appearing once. Positive CCR7 selection of CD45RO-negative cells yielded the naive CD8 cells, and terminally differentiated effector memory CD45RA+ cells were excluded. Sequencing used naive CD8+ T cells sorted from blood. All receptors come from a man in his late teens or twenties in good health.

The rearrangement joins TRBV4-3 to TRBJ2-1; TRBD2 matches 13 bases. Germline-derived CDR1 and CDR2 are LGHNA and YSLEER. The CDR3 is 16 amino acids. J gave up 5 bases and V 1 base, and 2 bases lay outside the gene matches. In nucleotides, the CDR3 is TGCGCCAGCAGCCAAGGGGGGACTAGCGGGGACAATGAGCAGTTCTTC. It translates to CASSQGGTSGDNEQFF.

The J gene is TRBJ2-7, the V gene TRBV18, with TRBD1 matching 10 bases. Germline assignment: CDR1 KGHSH and CDR2 LQKENI. There are 15 residues in the CDR3. V lost 0 bases and J lost 7; bases outside the gene matches: 6. CDR3 sequence: CASSPPDRGLGEQYF. CDR3 nucleotide sequence: TGTGCCAGCTCACCACCAGACAGGGGGCTGGGGGAGCAGTACTTC. Supplemented by reference TRBV18 and TRBJ2-7, the full variable domain reads NAGVMQNPRHLVRRRGQEARLRCSPMKGHSHVYWYRQLPEEGLKFMVYLQKENIIDESGMPKERFSAEFPKEGPSILRIQQVVRGDSAAYFCASSPPDRGLGEQYFGPGTRLTVT.

This chain links TRBV4-1 with TRBJ2-5; no firm D call. Per germline, CDR1 MGHRA and CDR2 YSYEKL. The CDR3 runs 15 residues. V was pared by 0 bases and J by 0 bases, with 8 bases between. This chain's CDR3 is CASSQEKRNQETQYF. The CDR3 coding sequence is TGCGCCAGCAGCCAAGAAAAAAGGAACCAAGAGACCCAGTACTTC.

The genes are TRBV5-6 and TRBJ1-2, with D possibly TRBD1 on 5 matching bases. The germline CDR1 and CDR2 sequences are SGHDT and YYEEEE. The CDR3 runs to 13 residues. The V gene lost 4 bases and the J gene lost 3 bases, with 10 bases spanning the gap. CDR3 nucleotides: TGTGCCAGCAGCCAGGAGGGACACTATGGCTACACCTTC. Its translation: CASSQEGHYGYTF.

This clone was recorded once. This sequence joins TRBV11-2 and TRBJ2-7; 7 bases are a match to TRBD1. Germline V CDR1 and CDR2: SGHAT, FQNNGV. CDR3 length equals 19 residues. Trimming took 0 bases from V and 0 from J; bases not matched to a gene: 14. CDR3 nucleotide sequence: TGTGCCAGCAGCTTAGATCAGGGGGTGGGGCGGAAACACTCCTACGAGCAGTACTTC. Translation: CASSLDQGVGRKHSYEQYF.

The rearrangement joins TRBV7-9 to TRBJ2-3; 10 bases are a match to TRBD1. The ends lost 6 bases at V and 6 bases at J; junction bases unmatched: 12. The germline V gene encodes CDR1 SEHNR and CDR2 FQNEAQ (reference sequence). This CDR3 spans 16 amino acids. CDR3 amino acids: CASRHPPGQGWDTQYF. CDR3 DNA sequence: TGTGCCAGCAGACATCCACCGGGACAGGGGTGGGATACGCAGTATTTT.

The rearrangement uses TRBV28 and TRBJ2-3; D not certain. V was trimmed by 2 bases and J by 0 bases, leaving 9 bases between them. Per germline, CDR1 MDHEN and CDR2 SYDVKM. CDR3 length: 15 amino acids. CDR3 nucleotides: TGTGCCAGCAGTTTAGACCCGGCTAGCACAGATACGCAGTATTTT. Encoded protein: CASSLDPASTDTQYF.

This chain joins TRBV27 and TRBJ2-7, with D maybe TRBD2 (6 bases). This CDR3 contains 18 residues. V lost 5 bases, J lost 2 bases, and 25 bases lay in between. The germline V gene encodes CDR1 MNHEY and CDR2 SMNVEV (reference sequence). Written as DNA, the CDR3 is TGTGCCAGCAGTGCCCTTAGTCCCGCCGGGACTGGCACCTACGAGCAGTACTTC. It specifies CASSALSPAGTGTYEQYF.

The chain carries TRBV6-6 and TRBJ2-1; 11 bases align to TRBD1. The CDR3 covers 15 residues. Looked up from germline, CDR1 is MNHNY and CDR2 is SVGAGI (reference sequence). Trimming took 1 base from V and 5 from J; bases not matched to a gene: 1. The CDR3 sequence is CASSYWDRGDNEQFF. As DNA, the CDR3 is TGTGCCAGCAGTTACTGGGACAGGGGGGACAATGAGCAGTTCTTC.

This clone was seen only once. The V gene is TRBV4-3, the J gene TRBJ2-1; 10 bases agree with TRBD2. Germline CDR1 LGHNA, CDR2 YSLEER. The CDR3 is 15 amino acids. V dropped 3 bases and J dropped 3; count of bases not matched to a gene: 2. The CDR3 sequence: CASSHGTSDYNEQFF. The DNA for the CDR3 is TGCGCCAGCAGCCACGGGACTAGCGACTACAATGAGCAGTTCTTC.

The chain is built from TRBV19 and TRBJ2-7, with D hard to call. CDR1 and CDR2 (germline): LNHDA, SQIVND (reference sequence). Trimming took 3 bases from V and 2 from J, leaving 8 bases between them. The CDR3 contains 13 residues. DNA of the CDR3: TGTGCCAGTAGTATCGGCGTCCCCTACGAGCAGTACTTC. Its translation: CASSIGVPYEQYF. The variable domain in full, with the rest retrieved from reference TRBV19 and TRBJ2-7, is DGGITQSPKYLFRKEGQNVTLSCEQNLNHDAMYWYRQDPGQGLRLIYYSQIVNDFQKGDIAEGYSVSREKKESFPLTVTSAQKNPTAFYLCASSIGVPYEQYFGPGTRLTVT.

In its sample, this clone was seen a few times. Other nucleotide sequences in the sample specify the same CDR3. The chain carries TRBV5-4 and TRBJ2-7; 7 bases fit TRBD2. J lost 6 bases, V lost 0 bases, and 0 bases had no gene match. The CDR3 has 12 amino acids. From germline, CDR1 is SGHNT and CDR2 YYREEE (reference sequence). The CDR3 sequence is CASSLGGGEQYF. As DNA, the CDR3 is TGTGCCAGCAGCTTGGGGGGGGGCGAGCAGTACTTC.

The CDR3 nucleotides are TGTGCCAGCGGCCCCTGGACAGGGCTCTACGAGCAGTACTTC. Translation: CASGPWTGLYEQYF. The chain couples TRBV27 to TRBJ2-7; TRBD1 agrees at 8 bases. CDR1 and CDR2 (germline): MNHEY, SMNVEV (reference sequence). CDR3 length: 14 residues. V was pared by 8 bases and J by 3 bases, with 9 bases of the junction left unmatched.

The chain combines TRBV6-5 with TRBJ1-1, with D unresolved. The CDR3 runs to 14 residues. Germline lookup yields CDR1 MNHEY and CDR2 SVGAGI. V was pared by 2 bases and J by 5 bases, with 12 bases between. CDR3 in amino acids: CASSYGSVLTEAFF. CDR3 DNA sequence: TGTGCCAGCAGTTACGGTAGTGTCTTAACTGAAGCTTTCTTT.

The table lists this clone with a count of one. The chain carries TRBV7-9 and TRBJ2-7, with 14 bases lining up with TRBD2. Per the germline V gene, CDR1 is SEHNR and CDR2 is FQNEAQ (reference sequence). Trimming removed 5 bases from V and 7 bases from J; junction bases left unmatched: 7. The CDR3 spans 15 residues. CDR3 sequence reads: CASSLTGLAGVEQYF. Written as DNA, the CDR3 is TGTGCCAGCAGCCTGACGGGACTAGCGGGAGTGGAGCAGTACTTC.

J is TRBJ2-5 and V is TRBV7-9; 7 positions agree with TRBD2. V was pared by 11 bases and J by 4 bases, with 16 bases of the junction left unmatched. The CDR3 is made up of 15 amino acids. The germline V gene encodes CDR1 SEHNR and CDR2 FQNEAQ (reference sequence). The CDR3 DNA follows: TGTGCCCCTCAGCAAGTGGGGGGAGGGCCAGAGACCCAGTACTTC. It yields the protein CAPQQVGGGPETQYF.

The V and J genes are TRBV7-9 and TRBJ2-7, with D uncertain. Trimming cost V 4 bases and J 5 bases, with 12 bases left between them. Germline V lookup: CDR1 SEHNR, CDR2 FQNEAQ (reference sequence). The CDR3 sequence is 13 residues long. The CDR3 region has the DNA TGTGCCAGCAGCTCCCCCATTAGGGACGAGCAGTACTTC. Translating it yields CASSSPIRDEQYF.

V gene TRBV5-4 combines with J gene TRBJ2-3; the D gene is possibly TRBD2 (6 bases). The CDR3 contains 13 residues. With 5 bases removed from V and 1 base from J, the gap between germline ends came to 8 bases. The V gene's germline CDR1 is SGHNT and CDR2 YYREEE (reference sequence). The CDR3: CASRWRGTDTQYF. CDR3 DNA: TGTGCCAGCAGATGGAGGGGCACAGATACGCAGTATTTT.

With regard to this clone: The same CDR3 also results from other DNA sequences found in this sample. The CDR3 loop reads CASSLGGGSYEQYF. The CDR3 region has the DNA TGTGCCAGCAGCTTGGGTGGGGGCTCCTACGAGCAGTACTTC. The chain is built from TRBV5-4 and TRBJ2-7; D possibly uses TRBD1 or TRBD2 (5 bases each). The CDR3 runs to 14 residues. V dropped 0 bases and J dropped 0 bases, with 7 bases sitting between them. CDR1 and CDR2 (germline): SGHNT, YYREEE (reference sequence).

The sample holds one count of this clone. The same CDR3 is also encoded by other DNA sequences in this sample. This chain joins TRBV27 and TRBJ1-5, with TRBD1 as a possible D gene (6 bases). The CDR3 is 15 residues long. V gave up 1 base and J gave up 1 base, with 8 bases separating them. Germline V gives CDR1 MNHEY, CDR2 SMNVEV (reference sequence). Here the CDR3 DNA reads TGTGCCAGCAGTTTATATACAGGGAGCAATCAGCCCCAGCATTTT. Protein sequence: CASSLYTGSNQPQHF.

The CDR3 here is CASRPLRETKETQYF. The CDR3 DNA is TGTGCCAGCAGACCCCTCAGGGAAACGAAAGAGACCCAGTACTTC. The chain employs TRBV28 and TRBJ2-5, with D possibly TRBD1 on 5 matching bases. This CDR3 has 15 amino acids. V lost 6 bases to trimming and J lost 3 bases, with 17 bases between them. Germline lookup yields CDR1 MDHEN and CDR2 SYDVKM.